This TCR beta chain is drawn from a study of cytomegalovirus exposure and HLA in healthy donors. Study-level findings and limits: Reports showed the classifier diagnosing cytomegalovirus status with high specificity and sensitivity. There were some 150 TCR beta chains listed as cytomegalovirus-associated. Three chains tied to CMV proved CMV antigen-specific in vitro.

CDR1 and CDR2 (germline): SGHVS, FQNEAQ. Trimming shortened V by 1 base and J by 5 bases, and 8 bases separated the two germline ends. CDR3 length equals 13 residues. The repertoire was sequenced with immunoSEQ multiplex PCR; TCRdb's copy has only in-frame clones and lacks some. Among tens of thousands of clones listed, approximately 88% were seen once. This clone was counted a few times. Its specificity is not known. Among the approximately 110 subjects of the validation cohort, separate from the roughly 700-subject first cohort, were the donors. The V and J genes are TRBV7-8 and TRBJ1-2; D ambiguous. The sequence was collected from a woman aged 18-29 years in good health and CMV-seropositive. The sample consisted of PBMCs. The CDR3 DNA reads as TGTGCCAGCAGCTTAGTTTCGGGGTATGGCTACACCTTC. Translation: CASSLVSGYGYTF.